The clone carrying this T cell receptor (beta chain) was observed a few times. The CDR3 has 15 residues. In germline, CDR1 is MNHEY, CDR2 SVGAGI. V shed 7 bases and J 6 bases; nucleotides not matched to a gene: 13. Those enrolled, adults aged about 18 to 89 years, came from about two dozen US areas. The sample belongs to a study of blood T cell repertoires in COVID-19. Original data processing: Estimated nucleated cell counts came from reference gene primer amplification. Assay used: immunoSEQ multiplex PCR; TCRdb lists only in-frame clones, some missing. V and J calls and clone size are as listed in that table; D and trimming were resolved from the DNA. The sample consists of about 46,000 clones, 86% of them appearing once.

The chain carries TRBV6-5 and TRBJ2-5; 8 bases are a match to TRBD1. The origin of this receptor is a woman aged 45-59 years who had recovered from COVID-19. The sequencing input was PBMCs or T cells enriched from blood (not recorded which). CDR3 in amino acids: CASTPYHQGAQTQYF. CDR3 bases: TGTGCCAGCACTCCTTACCACCAGGGGGCTCAGACCCAGTACTTC.